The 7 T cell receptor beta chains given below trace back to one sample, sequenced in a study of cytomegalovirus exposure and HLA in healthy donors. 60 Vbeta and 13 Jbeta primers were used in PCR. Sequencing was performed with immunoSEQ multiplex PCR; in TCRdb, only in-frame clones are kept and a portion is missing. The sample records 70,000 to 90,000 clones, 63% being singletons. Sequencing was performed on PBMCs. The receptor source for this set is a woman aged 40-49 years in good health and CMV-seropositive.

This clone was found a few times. CDR3 DNA sequence: TGTGCCAGCAGCAGGGGCCTAGCGGGAGGCGATTTTCAAGAGACCCAGTACTTC. As protein: CASSRGLAGGDFQETQYF. The genes are TRBV7-9 and TRBJ2-5; 11 bases match TRBD2. Germline trimming cut 5 bases from V and 2 bases from J; bases unmatched to any gene: 13. This CDR3 comprises 18 residues. Germline loops: CDR1 SEHNR, CDR2 FQNEAQ (reference sequence).

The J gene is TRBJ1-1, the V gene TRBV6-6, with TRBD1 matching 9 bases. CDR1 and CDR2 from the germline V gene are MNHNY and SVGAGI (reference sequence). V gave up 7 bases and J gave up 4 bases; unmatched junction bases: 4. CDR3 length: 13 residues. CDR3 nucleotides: TGTGCCAGCACCGTGACAGGGGGCACTGAAGCTTTCTTT. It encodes CASTVTGGTEAFF.

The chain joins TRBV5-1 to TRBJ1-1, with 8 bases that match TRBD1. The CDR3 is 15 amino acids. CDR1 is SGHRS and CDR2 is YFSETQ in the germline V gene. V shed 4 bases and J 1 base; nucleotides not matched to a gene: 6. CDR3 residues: CASSRQGMENTEAFF. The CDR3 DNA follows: TGCGCCAGCAGCAGACAGGGGATGGAGAACACTGAAGCTTTCTTT.

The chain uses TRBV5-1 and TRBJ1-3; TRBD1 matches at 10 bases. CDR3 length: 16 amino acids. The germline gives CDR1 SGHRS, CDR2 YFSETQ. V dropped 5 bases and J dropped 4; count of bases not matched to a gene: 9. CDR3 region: CASRSRDRGAGNTIYF. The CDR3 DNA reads TGCGCCAGCAGATCCCGGGACAGGGGAGCCGGAAACACCATATATTTT.

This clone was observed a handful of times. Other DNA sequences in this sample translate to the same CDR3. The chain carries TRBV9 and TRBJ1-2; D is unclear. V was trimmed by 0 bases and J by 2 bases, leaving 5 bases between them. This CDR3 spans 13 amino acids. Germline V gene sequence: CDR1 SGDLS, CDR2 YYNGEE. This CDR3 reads CASSVAGNYGYTF. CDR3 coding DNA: TGTGCCAGCAGCGTAGCGGGAAACTATGGCTACACCTTC.

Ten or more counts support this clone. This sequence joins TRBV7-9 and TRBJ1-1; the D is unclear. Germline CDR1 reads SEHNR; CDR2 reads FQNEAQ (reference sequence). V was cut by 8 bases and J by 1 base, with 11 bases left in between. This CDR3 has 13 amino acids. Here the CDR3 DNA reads TGTGCCAGCGCAGAGGCTGAGAACACTGAAGCTTTCTTT. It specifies CASAEAENTEAFF.

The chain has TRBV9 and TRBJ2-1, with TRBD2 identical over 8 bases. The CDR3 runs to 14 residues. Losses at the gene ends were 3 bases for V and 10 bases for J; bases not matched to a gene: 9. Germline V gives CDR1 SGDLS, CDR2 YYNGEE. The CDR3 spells CASSAGGGLGEQFF. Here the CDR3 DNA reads TGTGCCAGCAGCGCCGGGGGGGGATTAGGGGAGCAGTTCTTC.